This TCR beta chain was captured in a study of cytomegalovirus exposure and HLA in healthy donors. Overall study findings and caveats: In a later analysis, the majority of CMV-associated beta chains seemingly showed HLA restriction.

The germline gives CDR1 SEHNR, CDR2 FQNEAQ (reference sequence). V lost 5 bases and J lost 4; bases outside the gene matches: 7. The CDR3 spans 15 residues. Of note for this clone: Antigen: not known.

Amplification used 60 Vbeta primers and 13 Jbeta primers. Data came from immunoSEQ multiplex PCR; TCRdb stores just in-frame clones and leaves some out. The data contain about 91,000 clones, less than 70% of them singletons. The sequencing sample was made of PBMCs. This chain connects TRBV7-9 to TRBJ2-1; 8 nucleotides agree with TRBD1. The clonotype was recovered from a human donor in good health. CDR3 region: CASSPGQGPYNEQFF. CDR3 DNA: TGTGCCAGCAGCCCCGGACAGGGACCTTACAATGAGCAGTTCTTC.